This TCR beta chain derives from a study of shared clonotypes between healthy human individuals. General study findings and limits: Memory subsets generally showed smaller estimated richness than naive subsets did. An anticipated effect of sequencing depth on clonotype sharing among donors was recognized.

In the case of this clone: Antigen specificity is unknown.

Method: immunoSEQ multiplex PCR; TCRdb's copy keeps in-frame clones and lacks some. The table lists 2 million to 2.5 million clones, approximately 95% of them singletons, with under 0.45% in the top ten. This CDR3 is built from 14 residues. CDR1 is KGHSH, CDR2 LQKENI, per germline. The trim removed 6 bases at V and 6 bases at J, leaving 9 bases unmatched. Sequencing input: naive CD4+ T cells from PBMCs. This sample's subset: CD45RA+ positively selected. The chain combines TRBV18 with TRBJ2-3, with 7 bases aligning to TRBD2. This TCR came from a man between 18 and 29 years old in good health. Some clones in this sample may be carry-over from other donors' samples. The CDR3 DNA sequence: TGTGCCAGCTCGCCTACTACTAGCGAGGATACGCAGTATTTT. Its protein is CASSPTTSEDTQYF. Complete variable domain (other parts from reference TRBV18 and TRBJ2-3): NAGVMQNPRHLVRRRGQEARLRCSPMKGHSHVYWYRQLPEEGLKFMVYLQKENIIDESGMPKERFSAEFPKEGPSILRIQQVVRGDSAAYFCASSPTTSEDTQYFGPGTRLTVL.